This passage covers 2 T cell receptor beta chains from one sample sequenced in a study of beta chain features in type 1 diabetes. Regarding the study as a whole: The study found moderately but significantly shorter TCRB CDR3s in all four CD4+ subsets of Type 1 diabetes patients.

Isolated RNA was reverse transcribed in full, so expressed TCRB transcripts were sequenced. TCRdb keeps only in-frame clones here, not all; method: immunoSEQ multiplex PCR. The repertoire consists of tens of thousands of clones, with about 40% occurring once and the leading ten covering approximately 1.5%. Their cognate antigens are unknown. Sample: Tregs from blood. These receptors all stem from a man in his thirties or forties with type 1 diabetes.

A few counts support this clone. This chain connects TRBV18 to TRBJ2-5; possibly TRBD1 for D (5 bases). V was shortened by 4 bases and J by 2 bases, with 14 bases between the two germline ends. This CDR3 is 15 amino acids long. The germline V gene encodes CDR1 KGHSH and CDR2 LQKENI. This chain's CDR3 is CASSRKQTDQETQYF. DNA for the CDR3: TGTGCCAGCTCACGAAAGCAGACAGATCAAGAGACCCAGTACTTC. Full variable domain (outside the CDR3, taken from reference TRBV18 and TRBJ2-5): NAGVMQNPRHLVRRRGQEARLRCSPMKGHSHVYWYRQLPEEGLKFMVYLQKENIIDESGMPKERFSAEFPKEGPSILRIQQVVRGDSAAYFCASSRKQTDQETQYFGPGTRLLVL.

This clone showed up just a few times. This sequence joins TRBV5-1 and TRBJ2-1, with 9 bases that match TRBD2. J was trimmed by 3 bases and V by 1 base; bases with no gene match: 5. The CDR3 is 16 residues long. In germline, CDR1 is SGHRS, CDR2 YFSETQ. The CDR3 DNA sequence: TGCGCCAGCAGCTTGTTCGCTAGCGGGGACTACAATGAGCAGTTCTTC. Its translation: CASSLFASGDYNEQFF. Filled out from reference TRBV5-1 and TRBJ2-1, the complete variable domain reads KAGVTQTPRYLIKTRGQQVTLSCSPISGHRSVSWYQQTPGQGLQFLFEYFSETQRNKGNFPGRFSGRQFSNSRSEMNVSTLELGDSALYLCASSLFASGDYNEQFFGPGTRLTVL.